The 12 T cell receptor beta chains below come from one sample, sequenced in a study of blood T cell repertoires in COVID-19. Clones were read by immunoSEQ multiplex PCR, and TCRdb kept only the in-frame ones, dropping some. The top ten hold around 17% of the sample, which has about 33,000 clones, around 80% seen once. Sequencing input: peripheral blood. These receptors were taken from a man between 65 and 79 years old with acute or convalescent COVID-19.

The chain employs TRBV4-3 and TRBJ2-7; D possibly corresponds to TRBD1 (5 bases). With 1 base removed from V and 3 bases from J, the gap between germline ends came to 7 bases. Germline lookup yields CDR1 LGHNA and CDR2 YSLEER. This CDR3 region has 13 residues. The CDR3 region is CASSQVDSYEQYF. CDR3 bases: TGCGCCAGCAGCCAAGTCGACAGCTACGAGCAGTACTTC.

The rearrangement links TRBV5-4 to TRBJ2-1, with 13 bases aligning to TRBD2. Losses at the gene ends were 3 bases for V and 12 bases for J; bases not matched to a gene: 3. Germline CDR1 SGHNT, CDR2 YYREEE (reference sequence). The CDR3 runs 13 residues. This CDR3 reads CASSSRLAGGQFF. CDR3 in DNA: TGTGCCAGCAGCTCGCGACTAGCGGGAGGGCAGTTCTTC.

The CDR3: CAISAGQGGVMNTEAFF. CDR3 DNA: TGTGCCATCAGTGCGGGACAGGGGGGGGTAATGAACACTGAAGCTTTCTTT. This rearrangement joins TRBV10-3 to TRBJ1-1; 11 nucleotides line up with TRBD1. The CDR3 runs to 17 residues. CDR1 and CDR2 (germline): ENHRY, SYGVKD. The V and J ends lost 4 bases and 0 bases, in that order; junction bases with no gene match: 7.

This clone was observed a single time. This chain connects TRBV7-2 to TRBJ1-2; a weak D match, TRBD1 (6 bases). Germline CDR1 and CDR2: SGHTA and FQGNSA. Trimming left V 2 bases short and J 7 bases short, with 20 bases between. The CDR3 sequence is 16 residues long. CDR3 amino acids: CASSLPPRGGGSGYTF. In nucleotides, the CDR3 is TGTGCCAGCAGCTTACCACCTCGAGGCGGGGGCAGTGGCTACACCTTC. The full variable domain, its missing parts supplied by reference TRBV7-2 and TRBJ1-2, is GAGVSQSPSNKVTEKGKDVELRCDPISGHTALYWYRQSLGQGLEFLIYFQGNSAPDKSGLPSDRFSAERTGGSVSTLTIQRTQQEDSAVYLCASSLPPRGGGSGYTFGSGTRLTVV.

This clone showed up just once. V usage is TRBV6-5 and J usage is TRBJ1-4, with 7 bases lining up with TRBD1. V lost 6 bases and J lost 0; bases outside the gene matches: 4. CDR1 is MNHEY, CDR2 SVGAGI, per germline. The CDR3 totals 15 residues. CDR3 amino acids: CASRVTGATNEKLFF. Written as DNA, the CDR3 is TGTGCCAGCAGGGTAACAGGGGCAACTAATGAAAAACTGTTTTTT.

V usage is TRBV7-2 and J usage is TRBJ1-1; maybe TRBD1 (6 bases). Germline assignment: CDR1 SGHTA and CDR2 FQGNSA. This CDR3 has 13 residues. V lost 2 bases and J 5 bases, leaving 9 bases between the germline ends. The CDR3 loop reads CASSLQGRTEAFF. The DNA for the CDR3 is TGTGCCAGCAGCTTACAGGGGCGGACTGAAGCTTTCTTT. The full variable domain, rest sourced from reference TRBV7-2 and TRBJ1-1, is GAGVSQSPSNKVTEKGKDVELRCDPISGHTALYWYRQSLGQGLEFLIYFQGNSAPDKSGLPSDRFSAERTGGSVSTLTIQRTQQEDSAVYLCASSLQGRTEAFFGQGTRLTVV.

The CDR3: CASSGTGGGSQPQHF. As DNA, the CDR3 is TGTGCCAGCAGTGGAACAGGGGGCGGGAGTCAGCCCCAGCATTTT. V is TRBV2 and J is TRBJ1-5; 9 bases agree with TRBD1. Unmatched junction bases numbered 7, after V lost 4 bases and J lost 6 bases. This CDR3 region has 15 residues. CDR1 SNHLY and CDR2 FYNNEI come from the germline V gene. Looking up the rest from reference TRBV2 and TRBJ1-5 gives the full variable domain: EPEVTQTPSHQVTQMGQEVILRCVPISNHLYFYWYRQILGQKVEFLVSFYNNEISEKSEIFDDQFSVERPDGSNFTLKIRSTKLEDSAMYFCASSGTGGGSQPQHFGDGTRLSIL.

The V gene is TRBV19, the J gene TRBJ1-1; 7 bases map to TRBD1. CDR3 size: 14 residues. Germline V gives CDR1 LNHDA, CDR2 SQIVND (reference sequence). The junction had 10 bases not matched to a gene; V was cut back by 7 bases and J by 5 bases. CDR3 sequence (DNA): TGTGCCAGTAATCGGAGGGGGCGCAATACTGAAGCTTTCTTT. Its translation: CASNRRGRNTEAFF.

The chain joins TRBV19 to TRBJ1-1; D gene ambiguous. The length of the CDR3 is 16 residues. Germline CDR1 is LNHDA and CDR2 is SQIVND (reference sequence). V dropped 1 base and J dropped 5 bases, with 17 bases sitting between them. In DNA form, the CDR3 reads TGTGCCAGTAGTATAGGGACGGGGAGTACCGTAACTGAAGCTTTCTTT. Amino acids: CASSIGTGSTVTEAFF.

The J gene is TRBJ2-7, the V gene TRBV6-9, with 7 bases that match TRBD1. The V and J ends lost 5 bases and 4 bases, in that order; junction bases with no gene match: 11. The CDR3 runs to 15 residues. Germline CDR1 MNHGY, CDR2 SVAAGI. CDR3 bases: TGTGCCAGCAGTCATACCACAGGGGTCTCGTACGAGCAGTACTTC. This codes for CASSHTTGVSYEQYF.

The J gene is TRBJ1-1, the V gene TRBV7-9; 9 bases align to TRBD1. CDR3 length: 15 amino acids. Germline V gives CDR1 SEHNR, CDR2 FQNEAQ (reference sequence). With V trimmed by 5 bases and J by 1 base, 5 bases remained unmatched. CDR3 in amino acids: CASSDQDRGNTEAFF. The CDR3 DNA reads TGTGCCAGCAGCGACCAGGACAGGGGGAACACTGAAGCTTTCTTT.

The J gene is TRBJ2-1, the V gene TRBV4-3; maybe TRBD2 (6 bases). Per the germline V gene, CDR1 is LGHNA and CDR2 is YSLEER. V dropped 2 bases and J dropped 8 bases, with 10 bases sitting between them. This CDR3 has 13 amino acids. CDR3 sequence: CASSQLEGDEQFF. In DNA form, the CDR3 reads TGCGCCAGCAGCCAACTGGAGGGAGATGAGCAGTTCTTC.